The rows below give T cell receptor beta chains drawn from one sample of a study of blood T cells in healthy people across ages. TCRdb re-derived calls from the 5' RACE reads in MiXCR, one entry per CDR3 protein. The profile covers 1.5 million to 2 million distinct CDR3 sequences, with around 50% appearing a single time and 2% to 2.5% taken by the ten largest. The sequencing input was blood. The receptors were sampled from a woman aged 40 to 49 in good health. Each CDR3 is given with its conserved first and last residue. Each record gives: D gene, V gene, J gene, clone size, CDR3 protein, CDR3 DNA. The D gene is left open where the match is weak. Size values are once, few and many counts, or a class for expanded clones, and some rows have none.

TRBD1	TRBV12-3/TRBV12-4	TRBJ1-1	few	CASSPQGKTNTEAFF	TGTGCCAGCAGTCCACAGGGGAAGACGAACACTGAAGCTTTCTTT
NA	TRBV5-1	TRBJ2-3	few	CASSGAAGSTDTQYF	TGCGCCAGCAGTGGGGCGGCAGGGAGCACAGATACGCAGTATTTT
NA	TRBV5-1	TRBJ2-3	NA	CASSSGQLTDTQYF	TGCGCCAGCAGCTCTGGACAGCTCACAGATACGCAGTATTTT
TRBD2	TRBV9	TRBJ2-1	NA	CASSGGGLAPYNEQFF	TGTGCCAGCAGCGGGGGGGGACTAGCGCCGTACAATGAGCAGTTCTTC
TRBD1	TRBV5-1	TRBJ2-7	NA	CTSSLSPGQEPYEQYF	TGCACCAGCAGCTTGTCACCCGGACAGGAGCCCTACGAGCAGTACTTC
TRBD2	TRBV7-2	TRBJ2-5	few	CASSLRTGGPQETQYF	TGTGCCAGCAGCTTAAGGACGGGGGGGCCTCAAGAGACCCAGTACTTC
TRBD2	TRBV12-3/TRBV12-4	TRBJ2-6	NA	CASSPLGGGNSGANVLTF	TGTGCCAGCAGTCCTTTGGGGGGGGGGAACTCTGGGGCCAACGTCCTGACTTTC
TRBD2	TRBV24-1	TRBJ2-1	NA	CATSFPAGGSGGTSEQFF	TGTGCCACCAGTTTCCCCGCTGGGGGTAGCGGGGGGACCAGTGAGCAGTTCTTC
TRBD2	TRBV29-1	TRBJ2-3	many	CSVEGTSGGSTDTQYF	TGCAGCGTTGAAGGGACTAGCGGGGGGAGCACAGATACGCAGTATTTT
NA	TRBV7-3	TRBJ2-1	NA	CASSLTGGPEQFF	TGTGCCAGCAGCTTAACGGGGGGGCCCGAGCAGTTCTTC
TRBD2	TRBV20-1	TRBJ2-7	NA	CSARELAGDEQYF	TGCAGTGCTAGGGAACTAGCGGGGGACGAGCAGTACTTC
TRBD2	TRBV7-2	TRBJ2-3	few	CASSRLAGGPDTQYF	TGTGCCAGCAGTCGACTAGCGGGGGGCCCAGATACGCAGTATTTT
NA	TRBV7-2	TRBJ2-7	NA	CASSPIADRNEQYF	TGTGCCAGCAGCCCGATCGCGGACCGCAATGAGCAGTACTTC
NA	TRBV15	TRBJ2-4	few	CATSLGGTKSLKNIQYF	TGTGCCACCAGCTTAGGGGGGACGAAATCGTTGAAAAACATTCAGTACTTC
NA	TRBV4-3	TRBJ2-3	NA	CASSQARGGSGYTDTQYF	TGCGCCAGCAGCCAAGCCAGGGGGGGTAGCGGATACACAGATACGCAGTATTTT
TRBD1	TRBV7-9	TRBJ2-3	few	CASSLWTGTDTQYF	TGTGCCAGCAGCTTATGGACAGGGACTGATACGCAGTATTTT
NA	TRBV3-1	TRBJ2-5	NA	CASSPRPVTSIETQYF	TGTGCCAGCAGCCCGCGTCCGGTTACCTCCATAGAGACCCAGTACTTC
TRBD2	TRBV29-1	TRBJ2-5	NA	CSVDFAGTSGGNEQYF	TGCAGCGTTGACTTCGCCGGGACTAGCGGGGGGAATGAGCAGTACTTC
NA	TRBV3-1	TRBJ1-2	few	CASSPIPLRDGYTF	TGTGCCAGCAGCCCTATCCCCCTCAGGGACGGCTACACCTTC
NA	TRBV20-1	TRBJ2-7	NA	CSAIRLASYEQYF	TGCAGTGCTATTCGACTGGCCTCCTACGAGCAGTACTTC
NA	TRBV19	TRBJ1-1	NA	CASTVREALNTEAFF	TGTGCCAGTACCGTTCGGGAAGCCTTAAACACTGAAGCTTTCTTT
NA	TRBV6-2/TRBV6-3	TRBJ2-3	NA	CASEGWGTQYF	TGTGCCAGCGAGGGGTGGGGTACGCAGTATTTT
NA	TRBV5-6	TRBJ2-5	once	CASSLRGGPYQETQYF	TGTGCCAGCAGCTTGAGGGGGGGGCCGTACCAAGAGACCCAGTACTTC
NA	TRBV7-3	TRBJ2-7	once	CASTSWRGLSHEQYF	TGTGCCAGCACCTCCTGGCGGGGGCTTTCCCACGAGCAGTACTTC
NA	TRBV7-8	TRBJ2-5	few	CASSPGLTATQYF	TGTGCCAGCAGCCCTGGCCTGACTGCGACCCAGTACTTC
TRBD2	TRBV6-5	TRBJ2-1	NA	CASSYLGGNYNEQFF	TGTGCCAGCAGTTACCTCGGGGGGAATTACAATGAGCAGTTCTTC
NA	TRBV18	TRBJ2-7	once	CASSPRGTHEQYF	TGTGCCAGCTCACCAAGGGGGACCCACGAGCAGTACTTC
TRBD1	TRBV27	TRBJ1-5	few	CASSLTGEANQPQHF	TGTGCCAGCAGTTTGACAGGGGAGGCCAATCAGCCCCAGCATTTT
NA	TRBV5-1	TRBJ2-1	NA	CASRGTAGSNEQFF	TGCGCCAGCCGGGGGACAGCCGGATCCAATGAGCAGTTCTTC
TRBD2	TRBV18	TRBJ2-1	few	CASSPPMSGGLKEQFF	TGTGCCAGCTCACCACCGATGAGCGGGGGACTTAAGGAGCAGTTCTTC
NA	TRBV28	TRBJ1-2	NA	CASSGVDTTSGGYGYTF	TGTGCCAGCAGTGGAGTGGACACAACCTCGGGAGGGTATGGCTACACCTTC
TRBD2	TRBV4-1	TRBJ2-3	NA	CASSQAGLAGGHLRGTDTQYF	TGCGCCAGCAGCCAAGCCGGACTAGCGGGGGGGCATCTACGCGGCACAGATACGCAGTATTTT
NA	TRBV6-2/TRBV6-3	TRBJ1-1	NA	CASTDRRGKPEAFF	TGTGCCAGCACCGACCGAAGGGGAAAGCCTGAAGCTTTCTTT
TRBD1	TRBV20-1	TRBJ2-7	few	CSAVSDRSYEQYF	TGCAGTGCCGTTTCGGACAGGAGCTACGAGCAGTACTTC
NA	TRBV29-1	TRBJ1-1	NA	CSPSAGLNTEAFF	TGCAGCCCCTCGGCGGGGCTAAACACTGAAGCTTTCTTT
NA	TRBV7-3	TRBJ2-5	NA	CASSFGPLLETQYF	TGTGCCAGCAGCTTCGGGCCGCTTTTGGAGACCCAGTACTTC
NA	TRBV9	TRBJ2-5	NA	CASSVAVGRFQETQYF	TGTGCCAGCAGCGTAGCTGTTGGACGGTTCCAAGAGACCCAGTACTTC
NA	TRBV20-1	TRBJ1-5	few	CSASGATSQPQHF	TGCAGTGCTAGCGGCGCCACCAGTCAGCCCCAGCATTTT
TRBD1	TRBV5-1	TRBJ2-7	NA	CASSSKTGTGNTYEQYF	TGCGCCAGCAGCTCAAAGACCGGGACAGGGAACACCTACGAGCAGTACTTC
NA	TRBV12-3/TRBV12-4	TRBJ1-2	NA	CASTLGPSRGLDYGYTF	TGTGCCAGCACCCTAGGCCCCTCCAGGGGCTTGGACTATGGCTACACCTTC
NA	TRBV6-2/TRBV6-3	TRBJ2-6	NA	CASSFSGFGANVLTF	TGTGCCAGCAGTTTTTCAGGGTTTGGGGCCAACGTCCTGACTTTC
TRBD2	TRBV15	TRBJ2-1	NA	CATSRTSGGWNEQFF	TGTGCCACCAGCAGGACTAGCGGGGGTTGGAATGAGCAGTTCTTC
NA	TRBV29-1	TRBJ1-2	few	CSVEKPGRVSYTF	TGCAGCGTTGAAAAGCCAGGGAGAGTCAGCTACACCTTC
TRBD2	TRBV11-2	TRBJ2-3	NA	CASRIGRGRGASTDTQYF	TGTGCCAGCAGGATAGGGAGAGGGCGGGGGGCTAGCACAGATACGCAGTATTTT
NA	TRBV11-2	TRBJ2-7	NA	CANSFEGDSYEQYF	TGTGCCAACAGCTTTGAGGGGGATAGCTACGAGCAGTACTTC
NA	TRBV29-1	TRBJ2-1	few	CSVVPSSYNEQFF	TGCAGCGTTGTCCCGAGCTCCTACAATGAGCAGTTCTTC
NA	TRBV24-1	TRBJ2-7	once	CATSPRQGTYEQYF	TGTGCCACCAGCCCCCGTCAGGGGACCTACGAGCAGTACTTC
TRBD2	TRBV5-1	TRBJ2-3	NA	CASSSQRGANTDTQYF	TGCGCCAGCAGCTCGCAGCGGGGGGCCAACACAGATACGCAGTATTTT
TRBD1	TRBV7-2	TRBJ2-4	few	CASSLETGGAKNIQYF	TGTGCCAGCAGCTTAGAGACAGGGGGGGCCAAAAACATTCAGTACTTC